These 17 T cell receptor beta chains share one sample of origin, sequenced in a study of blood T cell repertoires in COVID-19. Sequencing was performed with immunoSEQ multiplex PCR; in TCRdb, only in-frame clones are kept and a portion is missing. The sample includes approximately 19,000 clones, 85% to 90% of them seen just once. The source material was peripheral blood. These receptors were taken from a human donor with active COVID-19. The donor label of this sample is uncertain.

This clone showed up just once. The chain links TRBV19 to TRBJ1-2, with D perhaps TRBD1 (5 bases). CDR1 and CDR2 (germline): LNHDA, SQIVND (reference sequence). V shed 3 bases and J shed 2 bases, with 13 bases lying between them. This CDR3 contains 15 residues. CDR3: CASSMEGNPNYGYTF. The CDR3 DNA reads as TGTGCCAGTAGTATGGAGGGGAATCCCAACTATGGCTACACCTTC.

V usage is TRBV7-2 and J usage is TRBJ1-1, with TRBD1 identical over 10 bases. Looked up from germline, CDR1 is SGHTA and CDR2 is FQGNSA. Trimming removed 1 base from V and 4 bases from J; junction bases left unmatched: 9. CDR3 length: 17 amino acids. The CDR3 loop reads CASSLVLAWTGGTEAFF. CDR3 in DNA: TGTGCCAGCAGCTTAGTATTGGCTTGGACAGGGGGCACTGAAGCTTTCTTT.

V and J are TRBV5-1 and TRBJ1-6; possible D gene TRBD1, 6 bases. The V gene lost 3 bases and the J gene lost 5 bases, with 15 bases spanning the gap. This CDR3 has 16 residues. CDR1 is SGHRS and CDR2 is YFSETQ in the germline V gene. CDR3 residues: CASSSKGGQNNSPLHF. As DNA, the CDR3 is TGCGCCAGCAGCTCGAAGGGGGGGCAGAATAATTCACCCCTCCACTTT.

This rearrangement joins TRBV7-9 to TRBJ1-2; possible D gene TRBD1, 6 bases. The ends were cut back, 1 base at V and 0 bases at J, with 12 bases in the middle. The germline gives CDR1 SEHNR, CDR2 FQNEAQ (reference sequence). The CDR3 is made up of 16 amino acids. The CDR3 bases are TGTGCCAGCAGCTTAGATGGCAGGGGTTCTAACTATGGCTACACCTTC. It yields the protein CASSLDGRGSNYGYTF.

The chain uses TRBV6-5 and TRBJ2-7, with a possible D match to TRBD1 (6 bases). Trimming took off 5 bases at V and 1 base at J, with 15 bases between the two ends. The CDR3 contains 15 residues. The V gene's germline CDR1 is MNHEY and CDR2 SVGAGI. CDR3 loop: CASSTDRFGSYEQYF. The CDR3 coding sequence is TGTGCCAGCAGTACTGACAGGTTTGGATCCTACGAGCAGTACTTC.

J is TRBJ2-3 and V is TRBV3-1 (or the pseudogene TRBV3-2); possible D gene TRBD2, 6 bases. Trimming pared 10 bases from V and 1 base from J, leaving 21 bases between. Germline values: CDR1 LGHDT, CDR2 YNNKEL (reference sequence). This CDR3 spans 16 amino acids. CDR3 sequence reads: CAIGRELQHRTDTQYF. The CDR3 bases are TGTGCCATAGGCCGGGAGCTACAACACCGCACAGATACGCAGTATTTT.

The chain uses TRBV19 and TRBJ2-7, with 7 bases that match TRBD2. Germline trimming cut 5 bases from V and 3 bases from J; bases unmatched to any gene: 7. Germline V gene data show CDR1 as LNHDA and CDR2 as SQIVND (reference sequence). The CDR3 sequence is 14 residues long. The CDR3 loop is CASSWGGGIYEQYF. The CDR3 coding sequence is TGTGCCAGTAGTTGGGGGGGAGGAATCTACGAGCAGTACTTC.

The chain has TRBV3-1 (or the pseudogene TRBV3-2) and TRBJ1-2; D is perhaps TRBD1 (6 bases). V lost 6 bases and J 7 bases, leaving 18 bases between the germline ends. Germline assignment: CDR1 LGHDT and CDR2 YNNKEL (reference sequence). The CDR3 consists of 14 residues. CDR3 coding DNA: TGTGCCAGCAGGACCGACGCAGGGGTGGCTGGCTACACCTTC. It yields the protein CASRTDAGVAGYTF.

V is TRBV10-3 and J is TRBJ1-1, with D possibly matching TRBD1 (5 bases). The CDR3 extends over 14 amino acids. Germline CDR1 reads ENHRY; CDR2 reads SYGVKD. The V gene lost 7 bases and the J gene lost 3 bases, with 15 bases spanning the gap. The CDR3 is CAITYRPGDTEAFF. The CDR3 DNA reads TGTGCCATCACTTACCGACCGGGGGACACTGAAGCTTTCTTT.

V gene TRBV6-6 combines with J gene TRBJ2-7; D uncertain. Trimming removed 6 bases from V and 5 bases from J, with 17 bases in between. The germline V gene has CDR1 MNHNY and CDR2 SVGAGI (reference sequence). The CDR3 is 14 amino acids. CDR3 sequence reads: CASSHSRTLNEQYF. Written as DNA, the CDR3 is TGTGCCAGCAGCCATAGCCGCACTCTGAACGAGCAGTACTTC.

The chain couples TRBV5-6 to TRBJ1-2; D remains unclear. CDR1 and CDR2 from the germline V gene are SGHDT and YYEEEE. The CDR3 has 19 amino acids. The V and J ends lost 4 bases and 3 bases respectively, with 28 bases between them. CDR3 bases: TGTGCCAGCAGCCGGTCGTCCGTGAGGACTCTACGGAGGGACTATGGCTACACCTTC. Its protein product is CASSRSSVRTLRRDYGYTF.

The rearrangement joins TRBV4-3 to TRBJ2-2; D not resolved. The CDR3 contains 15 residues. Germline CDR1 reads LGHNA; CDR2 reads YSLEER. Trimming cost V 5 bases and J 1 base, with 11 bases left between them. For the CDR3, the DNA is TGCGCCAGCAGCTCGCTTCACAGGAACACCGGGGAGCTGTTTTTT. This sequence encodes CASSSLHRNTGELFF.

The chain links TRBV9 to TRBJ2-2; D is perhaps TRBD1 (6 bases). The CDR3 has 14 amino acids. V lost 6 bases and J lost 1, with 10 bases in between. Germline V gene lookup returns CDR1 SGDLS and CDR2 YYNGEE. CDR3 DNA sequence: TGTGCCAGCAAATACAGGGAGAACACCGGGGAGCTGTTTTTT. Amino acids: CASKYRENTGELFF. Using reference TRBV9 and TRBJ2-2 for the parts outside the CDR3, the full variable domain is DSGVTQTPKHLITATGQRVTLRCSPRSGDLSVYWYQQSLDQGLQFLIQYYNGEERAKGNILERFSAQQFPDLHSELNLSSLELGDSALYFCASKYRENTGELFFGEGSRLTVL.

This chain connects TRBV27 to TRBJ1-5, with TRBD1 matching over 7 bases. The CDR3 loop spans 13 amino acids. From germline, CDR1 is MNHEY and CDR2 SMNVEV (reference sequence). V lost 6 bases to trimming and J lost 4 bases; unmatched junction nucleotides: 3. This CDR3 reads CASSYRGNQPQHF. CDR3 in DNA: TGTGCCAGCAGCTACAGGGGTAATCAGCCCCAGCATTTT.

J is TRBJ2-3 and V is TRBV24-1; 12 nucleotides agree with TRBD2. This CDR3 is built from 17 residues. Germline CDR1 and CDR2: KGHDR and SFDVKD. V lost 4 bases and J lost 2; bases outside the gene matches: 6. The CDR3 sequence: CATSDPTSGGLTDTQYF. The CDR3 nucleotides are TGTGCCACCAGTGACCCGACTAGCGGGGGACTCACAGATACGCAGTATTTT.

This clone was counted a few times. The chain links TRBV4-3 to TRBJ2-3; TRBD2 aligns across 7 bases. The CDR3 sequence is 17 residues long. Germline CDR1 LGHNA, CDR2 YSLEER. J lost 4 bases, V lost 4 bases, and 14 bases had no gene match. The CDR3 coding sequence is TGCGCCAGCAGCCCAAGAAAATCCGCGGCGGGGGCAGATACGCAGTATTTT. Protein: CASSPRKSAAGADTQYF.

The table lists this clone with a count of one. The rearrangement joins TRBV19 to TRBJ1-6; D gene unclear. The CDR3 runs to 12 residues. Germline V CDR1 and CDR2: LNHDA, SQIVND (reference sequence). Between the trimmed V and J ends, which lost 3 bases and 10 bases, there was a span of 7 bases. The CDR3 is CASSIGSSPLHF. CDR3 DNA: TGTGCCAGTAGTATTGGGAGCTCACCCCTCCACTTT.